This T cell receptor beta chain appears in the sequencing data of a study of OX40 agonist ivuxolimab in advanced cancers. Study summary: Mean age approximately 59 years, range about 20 to 79; nearly 85% male. Three patients, one with hepatocellular carcinoma and two with cutaneous melanoma, responded partially.

Findings of the study overall: Both blood CD4+ and CD8+ T cells showed clonal growth by week 6 at 0.1 to 3.0 mg/kg. Several nonresponders also turned out to have low normalized T-cell clonal expansion.

CDR3 length equals 15 residues. CDR1 ENHRY and CDR2 SYGVKD come from the germline V gene. The trim removed 5 bases at V and 5 bases at J, leaving 3 bases unmatched. On this clone itself: Antigen unknown.

Some clones are missing from TCRdb's copy, which holds only in-frame ones; the method was immunoSEQ multiplex PCR. The sample contains roughly 80,000 clones, around 85% of which appear only once. The sequenced sample was CD4+ or CD8+ T cells sorted from blood, obtained in a trial of the OX40 agonist ivuxolimab. The sequence came from an adult with an advanced solid tumor such as melanoma, head and neck, liver or kidney cancer. The chain recombines TRBV10-3 with TRBJ2-3, with 14 nucleotides matching TRBD2. The CDR3 DNA reads as TGTGCCATCAGTCTAGGGACTAGCGGGGGAGATACGCAGTATTTT. This sequence encodes CAISLGTSGGDTQYF.